This T cell receptor (beta chain) was found in a study of Graves' ophthalmopathy and Graves' hyperthyroidism. The TCR beta CDR3 regions underwent amplification from RNA transcripts. HTBI primers served in a first-round RT-PCR, which a second-round multiplex PCR followed. TCRdb re-derived calls from the multiplex PCR reads in MiXCR, one entry per CDR3 protein. Of over a million distinct CDR3 sequences in the sample, 35% to 40% were seen once. CDR3 length: 17 amino acids. Unmatched junction bases numbered 12, after V lost 8 bases and J lost 6 bases. Looked up from germline, CDR1 is LNHNV and CDR2 is YYDKDF (reference sequence).

The clonotype originates from an adult man with Graves' hyperthyroidism. The gene calls are TRBV15 and TRBJ2-3; 15 nucleotides agree with TRBD2. The sequencing sample was made of peripheral blood or thyroid tissue (not recorded which). Here the CDR3 reads CATAMPGLAGGGDTQYF. The CDR3 nucleotides read TGTGCCACCGCAATGCCGGGACTAGCGGGGGGCGGGGATACGCAGTATTTT.